This is a list of T cell receptor beta chains from one sample in a study of blood T cells in healthy people across ages. From the 5' RACE reads, TCRdb called clonotypes with MiXCR, one entry per CDR3 protein. The table records 1.5 million to 2 million distinct CDR3 sequences, under 30% of them present only once. The material sequenced was blood. Receptor source: a woman in her thirties in good health. Both conserved end residues are part of each CDR3. A D gene is named only where the DNA matches it firmly. Expanded clones get a size class; other rows say once, few or many, or leave the size out.

>NA|14|TRBJ1-1|NA|TRBV2
TGTGCCAGCGGCCCCAGAAGGGGGGACACTGAAGCTTTCTTT
CASGPRRGDTEAFF
>NA|13|TRBJ2-5|many|TRBV11-2
TGTGCCAGCAGCTGGGGGGGCCGGGAGACCCAGTACTTC
CASSWGGRETQYF
>TRBD2|16|TRBJ2-3|few|TRBV5-1
TGCGCCAGCAGCTTGGATCGGGGGGTAGGCACAGATACGCAGTATTTT
CASSLDRGVGTDTQYF
>TRBD1|15|TRBJ1-6|NA|TRBV20-1
TGCAGTGTTGGGACAGCATCCTCCTATAATTCGCCCCTCCACTTT
CSVGTASSYNSPLHF
>NA|11|TRBJ1-6|NA|TRBV12-3/TRBV12-4
TGTGCCAGCAGTTTCCAGTCACCCCTCCACTTT
CASSFQSPLHF
>TRBD2|14|TRBJ2-1|few|TRBV29-1
TGCAGCGTTGAGGGGACTACCGTTTACAATGAGCAGTTCTTC
CSVEGTTVYNEQFF
>NA|17|TRBJ2-5|NA|TRBV5-1
TGCGCCAGCAGCTTGGCCGGGACCCACTATGGGATCGTGACCCAGTACTTC
CASSLAGTHYGIVTQYF
>NA|12|TRBJ2-5|once|TRBV5-4
TGTGCCAGCAGCTTGGATATGGAGACCCAGTACTTC
CASSLDMETQYF
>TRBD1|15|TRBJ2-3|NA|TRBV5-5
TGTGCCTGCAGCTTGTGGCAGGGGGCAACAGATACGCAGTATTTT
CACSLWQGATDTQYF
>NA|16|TRBJ1-1|NA|TRBV5-1
TGCGCCAGCAGCTTGCTTCGTGCAGGGAGGGTCACTGAAGCTTTCTTT
CASSLLRAGRVTEAFF
>TRBD1|15|TRBJ2-7|NA|TRBV13
TGTGCCAGCAGCTCCGGGACAGGGGATATCTACGAGCAGTACTTC
CASSSGTGDIYEQYF
>TRBD1|13|TRBJ2-7|few|TRBV7-9
TGTGCCAGCAAAAGGGACAGGGGCCACGAGCAGTACTTC
CASKRDRGHEQYF
>TRBD2|20|TRBJ2-1|NA|TRBV11-2
TGTGCCAGCAGCACCGCCCGAGCGGGGGGGCGCGGAGCCACCTACAATGAGCAGTTCTTC
CASSTARAGGRGATYNEQFF
>NA|15|TRBJ2-3|NA|TRBV9
TGTGCCAGCAGCGCTCGGGACACCCGCACAGATACGCAGTATTTT
CASSARDTRTDTQYF
>NA|14|TRBJ2-5|few|TRBV7-9
TGTGCCAGCAGCCCGGGACTTAATCAAGAGACCCAGTACTTC
CASSPGLNQETQYF
>NA|12|TRBJ2-5|many|TRBV14
TGTGCCAGCAGCCACAGGAAAGAGACCCAGTACTTC
CASSHRKETQYF
>TRBD1|15|TRBJ2-3|NA|TRBV5-1
TGCGCCAGCAGCTTTCCCGGACAGGGGACAGATACGCAGTATTTT
CASSFPGQGTDTQYF
>NA|18|TRBJ1-2|NA|TRBV21-1
TGTGCCAGCAGCAAAAGGGACGACAGGGTAACTAACCTCTATGGCTACACCTTC
CASSKRDDRVTNLYGYTF
>NA|14|TRBJ1-2|NA|TRBV12-3/TRBV12-4
TGTGCCTCCACCCTGGCGGGGTGGGGCTATGGCTACACCTTC
CASTLAGWGYGYTF
>NA|13|TRBJ1-2|few|TRBV2
TGTGCCAGCAGTGAAGTAACAGCCTATGGCTACACCTTC
CASSEVTAYGYTF
>TRBD2|12|TRBJ2-7|NA|TRBV2
TGTGCCAGCGCTGGACTAGCCTACGAGCAGTACTTC
CASAGLAYEQYF
>NA|16|TRBJ2-2|NA|TRBV6-5
TGTGCCAGCAGTTACTCGGGGCAGGGGTCCACCGGGGAGCTGTTTTTT
CASSYSGQGSTGELFF
>TRBD2|15|TRBJ2-3|few|TRBV18
TGTGCCAGCTCACCAGAGGCTAGCGGTACCGGTACGCAGTATTTT
CASSPEASGTGTQYF
>TRBD1|19|TRBJ2-3|few|TRBV7-9
TGTGCCAGCAGCTTACGGCCCCGAGACAGGGGCGATCAGGCAGATACGCAGTATTTT
CASSLRPRDRGDQADTQYF
>NA|12|TRBJ1-5|NA|TRBV12-3/TRBV12-4
TGTGCCAGCGCCCCCACCCCAGAGCCCCAGCATTTT
CASAPTPEPQHF
>TRBD1|15|TRBJ1-2|NA|TRBV12-3/TRBV12-4
TGTGCCAGCAGTTTAGGGGACAGTGGGTTCTATGGCTACACCTTC
CASSLGDSGFYGYTF
>TRBD2|15|TRBJ2-7|many|TRBV20-1
TGCAGTGCCACATCAAGCGGGAAGAGCTCCTACGAGCAGTACTTC
CSATSSGKSSYEQYF
>NA|14|TRBJ2-3|NA|TRBV12-3/TRBV12-4
TGTGCCAGCAGTTTTACGGACCCCACAGATACGCAGTATTTT
CASSFTDPTDTQYF
>NA|13|TRBJ2-5|NA|TRBV18
TGTGCCAGCTCACCAAATTACGCTGAGACCCAGTACTTC
CASSPNYAETQYF